This T cell receptor (beta chain) comes out of a study of cytomegalovirus exposure and HLA in healthy donors. The study ran its PCR with 60 Vbeta and 13 Jbeta primers. Profiling relied on immunoSEQ multiplex PCR, and the TCRdb table lists in-frame clones only, not all of them. The repertoire holds some 200,000 clones, with roughly 80% as singletons. This clone has only one observation. V lost 3 bases, J lost 0 bases, and 12 bases lay in between. The CDR3 extends over 16 amino acids. Germline V gene data show CDR1 as MDHEN and CDR2 as SYDVKM. The sequence was obtained from a man aged 35 to 55 in good health and CMV-seronegative. The rearrangement uses TRBV28 and TRBJ2-4, with D perhaps matching TRBD1 (5 bases). The sequencing sample was made of PBMCs. DNA of the CDR3: TGTGCCAGCAGTTTCCAACAGGTTCTAGCCAAAAACATTCAGTACTTC. Its translation is CASSFQQVLAKNIQYF.